Below are 8 T cell receptor beta chains sequenced from a single sample in a study of STAT3 mutations in large granular lymphocyte leukemia. Profiling relied on immunoSEQ multiplex PCR, and the TCRdb table lists in-frame clones only, not all of them. The sample shows 16,000 or so clones, roughly 86% of them seen only once. Study-level results: At least one immunodominant TCR beta clonotype appeared in every T-cell large granular lymphocyte leukemia patient.

No cognate antigen is known for these TCRs. The sample consisted of peripheral blood mononuclear cells. These receptors came from a man aged 50-60 years with T-cell large granular lymphocyte leukemia. Some clones in this sample may be carry-over from other donors' samples.

In its sample, this clone was seen a few times. The J gene is TRBJ2-5, the V gene TRBV5-1, with D possibly matching TRBD1 (7 bases). This CDR3 spans 14 amino acids. Germline-derived CDR1 and CDR2 are SGHRS and YFSETQ. The V and J ends lost 4 bases and 5 bases respectively, with 15 bases between them. CDR3 sequence (DNA): TGCGCCAGCAGCGAGAAACCAGGGGGGGAGACCCAGTACTTC. It translates to CASSEKPGGETQYF. The full variable domain, in which reference TRBV5-1 and TRBJ2-5 provide the parts outside the CDR3, is KAGVTQTPRYLIKTRGQQVTLSCSPISGHRSVSWYQQTPGQGLQFLFEYFSETQRNKGNFPGRFSGRQFSNSRSEMNVSTLELGDSALYLCASSEKPGGETQYFGPGTRLLVL.

The chain uses TRBV19 and TRBJ2-3, with D maybe TRBD1 (6 bases). The V gene lost 8 bases and the J gene lost 3 bases, with 15 bases spanning the gap. The CDR3 consists of 14 residues. Per the germline V gene, CDR1 is LNHDA and CDR2 is SQIVND (reference sequence). The CDR3 bases are TGTGCCAGTCAGTCCGCAGGGGTAACAGATACGCAGTATTTT. Translation gives CASQSAGVTDTQYF.

V is TRBV6-5 and J is TRBJ1-4, with D maybe TRBD1 (5 bases). Trimming pared 0 bases from V and 3 bases from J, leaving 8 bases between. This CDR3 comprises 15 residues. Germline assignment: CDR1 MNHEY and CDR2 SVGAGI. The DNA for the CDR3 is TGTGCCAGCAGTTACTCGGGGGGGGCTAATGAAAAACTGTTTTTT. It translates to CASSYSGGANEKLFF.

This clone was found a few times. V and J are TRBV7-7 and TRBJ2-1; TRBD2 is a possible D gene (7 bases). The CDR3 has 13 residues. Trimming removed 3 bases at V and 9 bases at J, with 12 bases between. CDR1 and CDR2 (germline): SSHAT, FNYEAQ (reference sequence). CDR3 DNA sequence: TGTGCCAGCAGCTTTGGGGGGGCGAGTGAGCAGTTCTTC. Residues: CASSFGGASEQFF. Full variable domain (remainder filled in from reference TRBV7-7 and TRBJ2-1): GAGVSQSPRYKVTKRGQDVTLRCDPISSHATLYWYQQALGQGPEFLTYFNYEAQPDKSGLPSDRFSAERPEGSISTLTIQRTEQRDSAMYRCASSFGGASEQFFGPGTRLTVL.

The gene calls are TRBV7-9 and TRBJ1-1; perhaps TRBD1 as D (5 bases). V lost 3 bases and J 5 bases, leaving 13 bases between the germline ends. The germline V gene has CDR1 SEHNR and CDR2 FQNEAQ (reference sequence). This CDR3 spans 14 amino acids. CDR3 bases: TGTGCCAGCAGCTTCGGGACGACGAATACTGAAGCTTTCTTT. As protein: CASSFGTTNTEAFF.

This sequence joins TRBV4-1 and TRBJ2-1; 8 bases map to TRBD2. The V and J ends lost 1 base and 4 bases, in that order; junction bases with no gene match: 3. The germline CDR1 and CDR2 sequences are MGHRA and YSYEKL. This CDR3 is 15 amino acids long. Here the CDR3 DNA reads TGCGCCAGCAGCCAAGCCGCGGGGGGTTACAATGAGCAGTTCTTC. Protein: CASSQAAGGYNEQFF.

This clone was picked up one time. The chain is built from TRBV5-4 and TRBJ2-1, with D tentatively TRBD2 (6 bases). CDR3 length: 15 amino acids. V lost 1 base and J lost 1, with 9 bases in between. CDR1 is SGHNT and CDR2 is YYREEE in the germline V gene (reference sequence). The CDR3 nucleotides read TGTGCCAGCAGCTTGCGACTAGGGTCCTACAATGAGCAGTTCTTC. Amino acid sequence: CASSLRLGSYNEQFF.

The chain joins TRBV4-1 to TRBJ1-6; D remains unclear. CDR1 is MGHRA, CDR2 YSYEKL, per germline. Trimming removed 0 bases from V and 4 bases from J, with 10 bases in between. The CDR3 contains 16 residues. The CDR3 DNA sequence: TGCGCCAGCAGCCAAGACCTTGGACGGTATAATTCACCCCTCCACTTT. Encoded protein: CASSQDLGRYNSPLHF.